A single sample gave rise to the 15 T cell receptor beta chains below, sequenced in a study of blood T cell repertoires in COVID-19. The data were produced by immunoSEQ multiplex PCR, yet TCRdb's version contains in-frame clones alone and is incomplete. The repertoire includes over 200,000 clones, around nine tenths of them detected once, and roughly 2.6% sits in the top ten. The sequencing input was peripheral blood. Source of these receptors: a woman in her sixties with acute or convalescent COVID-19.

The chain joins TRBV7-3 to TRBJ2-2; possible D gene TRBD2, 5 bases. This CDR3 spans 14 amino acids. The germline gives CDR1 SGHTA, CDR2 FQGTGA. Trimming left V 1 base short and J 6 bases short, with 9 bases between. CDR3 protein: CASSLISSSGELFF. CDR3 bases: TGTGCCAGCAGCTTAATCTCTAGCTCCGGGGAGCTGTTTTTT. Supplemented by reference TRBV7-3 and TRBJ2-2, the full variable domain reads GAGVSQTPSNKVTEKGKYVELRCDPISGHTALYWYRQSLGQGPEFLIYFQGTGAADDSGLPNDRFFAVRPEGSVSTLKIQRTERGDSAVYLCASSLISSSGELFFGEGSRLTVL.

This clone came up a few times. CDR3 amino acids: CASSDRTAALSYEQYF. CDR3 bases: TGTGCCAGCAGTGACAGGACAGCGGCCTTATCCTACGAGCAGTACTTC. V usage is TRBV6-1 and J usage is TRBJ2-7; weak D call: TRBD1 (6 bases). The CDR3 sequence is 16 residues long. In germline, CDR1 is MNHNS, CDR2 SASEGT. Trimming left V 3 bases short and J 1 base short, with 16 bases between.

The chain carries TRBV5-1 and TRBJ2-7; TRBD1 is a possible D gene (6 bases). Trimming left V 4 bases short and J 5 bases short, with 16 bases between. The CDR3 is 14 amino acids. CDR1 SGHRS and CDR2 YFSETQ come from the germline V gene. This CDR3 is CASSRDDSGDEQYF. CDR3 coding DNA: TGCGCCAGCAGCCGGGATGATTCAGGGGACGAGCAGTACTTC. The full variable domain, in which reference TRBV5-1 and TRBJ2-7 provide the parts outside the CDR3, is KAGVTQTPRYLIKTRGQQVTLSCSPISGHRSVSWYQQTPGQGLQFLFEYFSETQRNKGNFPGRFSGRQFSNSRSEMNVSTLELGDSALYLCASSRDDSGDEQYFGPGTRLTVT.

The chain is built from TRBV6-2 or TRBV6-3 and TRBJ2-7; TRBD2 matches at 7 bases. From germline, CDR1 is MNHEY and CDR2 SVGEGT. The CDR3 sequence is 16 residues long. V shed 2 bases, J shed 10 bases, and the junction held 17 bases outside the gene matches. CDR3 sequence (DNA): TGTGCCAGCAGTTACGGGGGGGAGGGCCGTCCGGCGGGACAGTACTTC. It codes for CASSYGGEGRPAGQYF.

The chain couples TRBV24-1 to TRBJ2-5; a weak D match, TRBD1 (6 bases). Trimming removed 2 bases at V and 2 bases at J, with 8 bases between. The length of the CDR3 is 14 residues. Germline loops: CDR1 KGHDR, CDR2 SFDVKD. The chain's CDR3 is CATSDWDNQETQYF. CDR3 sequence (DNA): TGTGCCACCAGTGATTGGGACAATCAAGAGACCCAGTACTTC.

The chain carries TRBV30 and TRBJ2-7; 9 bases fit TRBD1. V lost 5 bases to trimming and J lost 1 base; unmatched junction nucleotides: 12. Per the germline V gene, CDR1 is GTSNPN and CDR2 is SVGIG (reference sequence). The CDR3 sequence is 16 residues long. The CDR3 spells CAWPPSDRGKSYEQYF. The CDR3, as DNA: TGTGCCTGGCCCCCCTCGGACAGGGGAAAATCCTACGAGCAGTACTTC.

A single count supports this clone. J is TRBJ1-1 and V is TRBV6-6, with D perhaps TRBD1 (6 bases). The germline V gene has CDR1 MNHNY and CDR2 SVGAGI (reference sequence). The V gene lost 7 bases and the J gene lost 0 bases, with 9 bases spanning the gap. The CDR3 runs 13 residues. CDR3 sequence (DNA): TGTGCCAGCATGGGACATATGAACACTGAAGCTTTCTTT. Protein product: CASMGHMNTEAFF.

The chain links TRBV6-5 to TRBJ1-1, with a possible D match to TRBD1 (5 bases). CDR3 length: 15 residues. Germline loops: CDR1 MNHEY, CDR2 SVGAGI. Trimming took off 4 bases at V and 0 bases at J, with 12 bases between the two ends. The CDR3 sequence is CASSSTGAMNTEAFF. The CDR3 DNA follows: TGTGCCAGCAGTTCTACAGGAGCGATGAACACTGAAGCTTTCTTT.

V and J are TRBV5-1 and TRBJ2-7, with D possibly being TRBD2 (5 bases). Trimming left V 0 bases short and J 3 bases short, with 13 bases between. The CDR3 extends over 15 amino acids. The germline V gene encodes CDR1 SGHRS and CDR2 YFSETQ. CDR3 bases: TGCGCCAGCAGCTTGGACCCGGGAATGCACTACGAGCAGTACTTC. This gives the protein CASSLDPGMHYEQYF.

The chain has TRBV2 and TRBJ1-6, with D maybe TRBD1 (6 bases). This CDR3 has 15 amino acids. Trimming shortened V by 7 bases and J by 7 bases, and 17 bases separated the two germline ends. The germline V gene has CDR1 SNHLY and CDR2 FYNNEI. The CDR3 sequence is CASIQRGLRNSPLHF. The CDR3 DNA reads as TGTGCCAGCATCCAAAGGGGGTTGAGGAATTCACCCCTCCACTTT.

The gene calls are TRBV27 and TRBJ1-2; 11 nucleotides agree with TRBD1. After removal of 5 bases from V and 4 bases from J, the junction contained 6 bases not matched to a gene. The CDR3 length is 15 residues. Germline V lookup: CDR1 MNHEY, CDR2 SMNVEV (reference sequence). In nucleotides, the CDR3 is TGTGCCAGCAGTGGGGGAGGACAGGGGGCCTATGGCTACACCTTC. This sequence encodes CASSGGGQGAYGYTF.

This rearrangement joins TRBV7-9 to TRBJ2-7; TRBD2 agrees at 9 bases. Germline CDR1 is SEHNR and CDR2 is FQNEAQ (reference sequence). The CDR3 sequence is 15 residues long. V shed 5 bases and J 5 bases; nucleotides not matched to a gene: 10. The CDR3 DNA reads TGTGCCAGCAGCAGGGCGGGAGGGCTTATAGACGAGCAGTACTTC. Protein sequence: CASSRAGGLIDEQYF.

V usage is TRBV11-2 and J usage is TRBJ2-5, with a weak D call TRBD2 (6 bases). V was shortened by 5 bases and J by 2 bases, with 18 bases between the two germline ends. Per the germline V gene, CDR1 is SGHAT and CDR2 is FQNNGV. This CDR3 comprises 16 residues. This CDR3 reads CASSLSRPRGQETQYF. CDR3 sequence (DNA): TGTGCCAGCAGCCTCTCCCGTCCGCGGGGTCAAGAGACCCAGTACTTC.

The chain couples TRBV11-2 to TRBJ1-5; maybe TRBD1 (6 bases). The germline gives CDR1 SGHAT, CDR2 FQNNGV. The V and J ends lost 1 base and 0 bases respectively, with 10 bases between them. This CDR3 has 16 residues. CDR3 in DNA: TGTGCCAGCAGCTTAGTTCCAGGGGCTAGCAATCAGCCCCAGCATTTT. Translation: CASSLVPGASNQPQHF.

The V gene is TRBV28, the J gene TRBJ1-3; TRBD1 aligns across 8 bases. This CDR3 is 13 amino acids long. Losses at the gene ends were 5 bases for V and 8 bases for J; bases not matched to a gene: 5. Germline V gene lookup returns CDR1 MDHEN and CDR2 SYDVKM. The CDR3: CASSLDRGYTIYF. The CDR3 DNA sequence: TGTGCCAGCAGTCTCGACAGGGGATACACCATATATTTT. The complete variable domain, with remaining parts taken from reference TRBV28 and TRBJ1-3, reads DVKVTQSSRYLVKRTGEKVFLECVQDMDHENMFWYRQDPGLGLRLIYFSYDVKMKEKGDIPEGYSVSREKKERFSLILESASTNQTSMYLCASSLDRGYTIYFGEGSWLTVV.